This T cell receptor beta chain emerged from a study of CD8+CD57+ T cells in acquired aplastic anemia. In the study overall: The DNA of sorted CD4+ and CD8+ cells averaged roughly 3.2 ug.

Genomic DNA, the template, was used for profiling of the TCR beta VDJ and CDR3. One entry per CDR3 protein, called by TCRdb with MiXCR from the reads. The table records about 160,000 distinct CDR3 sequences, around 40% of them present only once. Germline V gene data show CDR1 as MNHNS and CDR2 as SASEGT. Deletions cut 5 bases from V and 1 base from J, with 15 bases between. The CDR3 runs to 16 residues. The clonotype comes from a human donor in good health. The V call is TRBV6-1, the J call TRBJ1-5; D unresolved. The sample was sorted CD4+, CD8+, or CD8+CD57+ T cells (not recorded which) from PBMCs. CDR3 residues: CASSLQQRISNQPQHF. The CDR3 region has the DNA TGTGCCAGCAGTCTCCAGCAGAGGATCAGCAATCAGCCCCAGCATTTT.